This T cell receptor beta chain comes out of a study of technical replicates of blood from a handful of donors. The repertoire was sequenced with immunoSEQ multiplex PCR; TCRdb's copy has only in-frame clones and lacks some. The top ten hold around 0.35% of the sample, which has around 100,000 clones, approximately 95% seen once. The V gene's germline CDR1 is LNHDA and CDR2 SQIVND (reference sequence). CDR3 length: 17 residues. V was shortened by 4 bases and J by 3 bases, with 19 bases between the two germline ends. The sample consisted of T cells isolated from PBMCs. The receptor comes from a human donor in good health. V usage is TRBV19 and J usage is TRBJ2-1; D may be TRBD1 (6 bases). The CDR3, as DNA: TGTGCCAGTAGTACGACCTCCGGCAGGGGAAACTACAATGAGCAGTTCTTC. This sequence encodes CASSTTSGRGNYNEQFF.